Shown below are 30 T cell receptor beta chains from a single sample sequenced in a study of T cells after yellow fever vaccination. TCRdb processed the 5' RACE reads anew with MiXCR; each CDR3 protein has one entry. Altogether some 340,000 distinct CDR3 sequences are present, around 11% being singletons, with the ten largest covering around 3.2%. The sequencing used CD4+ T cells sorted from PBMCs, collected 45 days after the yellow fever booster vaccination. Receptors originate from a man younger than 30 who received the YFV17D yellow fever vaccine.

This clonotype was seen a few times. The rearrangement links TRBV25-1 to TRBJ2-2; TRBD1 is a possible D gene (7 bases). From germline, CDR1 is MGHDK and CDR2 SYGVNS. V was clipped by 4 bases and J by 5 bases, with 11 bases between them. This CDR3 spans 14 amino acids. Here the CDR3 reads CASSVPGGTGELFF. The DNA of the CDR3 is TGTGCCAGCAGTGTCCCAGGGGGGACCGGGGAGCTGTTTTTT.

This chain links TRBV12-3 or TRBV12-4 with TRBJ2-3, with 14 bases identical to TRBD2. With 6 bases clipped from V and 4 bases from J, the junction kept 9 bases outside the gene matches. The CDR3 contains 17 residues. This chain's CDR3 is CASRMTSGGAAADTQYF. The CDR3 region has the DNA TGTGCCAGCAGGATGACTAGCGGGGGGGCCGCCGCAGATACGCAGTATTTT.

This chain connects TRBV5-1 to TRBJ1-2; D gene uncertain. CDR3 length: 16 amino acids. V lost 3 bases, J lost 2 bases, and 17 bases lay in between. The germline V gene has CDR1 SGHRS and CDR2 YFSETQ. The CDR3 DNA sequence: TGCGCCAGCAGCTACGGACCCCTAAACCCCAACTATGGCTACACCTTC. This encodes CASSYGPLNPNYGYTF.

The count of this clonotype is one. The chain is built from TRBV4-1 and TRBJ1-2; perhaps TRBD1 as D (5 bases). Trimming shortened V by 1 base and J by 1 base, and 16 bases separated the two germline ends. The CDR3 totals 17 residues. The germline CDR1 and CDR2 sequences are MGHRA and YSYEKL. This chain's CDR3 is CASSQVGRELVNYGYTF. The DNA of the CDR3 is TGCGCCAGCAGCCAAGTGGGCAGGGAGCTAGTTAACTATGGCTACACCTTC.

This clonotype was counted only a few times. This rearrangement joins TRBV7-2 to TRBJ2-7; TRBD2 matches 12 bases. This CDR3 has 14 residues. J was trimmed by 7 bases and V by 4 bases; bases with no gene match: 5. Germline lookup yields CDR1 SGHTA and CDR2 FQGNSA. In DNA, the CDR3 is TGTGCCAGCAGCTCCTTCGGGACTAGCGGGGAGCAGTACTTC. It codes for CASSSFGTSGEQYF.

There are many counts of this clonotype. This chain uses TRBV2 with TRBJ2-1; D remains unclear. With 4 bases removed from V and 0 bases from J, the gap between germline ends came to 1 base. The CDR3 is 12 amino acids. Germline CDR1 and CDR2: SNHLY and FYNNEI. The CDR3 DNA reads TGTGCCAGCAGTGGCTCCTACAATGAGCAGTTCTTC. This gives the protein CASSGSYNEQFF.

There are a few counts of this clonotype. This sequence joins TRBV14 and TRBJ2-3; perhaps TRBD2 as D (5 bases). The CDR3 is made up of 12 amino acids. Trimming removed 5 bases from V and 8 bases from J, with 11 bases in between. CDR1 and CDR2 (germline): SGHDN, FVKESK. CDR3 sequence (DNA): TGTGCCAGCAGCTCTCACCGGGGTACGCAGTATTTT. It specifies CASSSHRGTQYF.

The V gene is TRBV10-3, the J gene TRBJ2-1, with 9 positions matching TRBD1. The junction had 6 bases not matched to a gene; V was cut back by 8 bases and J by 4 bases. CDR3 length: 14 amino acids. Germline lookup yields CDR1 ENHRY and CDR2 SYGVKD. The CDR3 bases are TGTGCCATCGACCCGGGACAGGGATACAATGAGCAGTTCTTC. Protein sequence: CAIDPGQGYNEQFF.

This clonotype was counted between two and nine times. The J gene is TRBJ1-3, the V gene TRBV7-8; D unclear. Per germline, CDR1 SGHVS and CDR2 FQNEAQ. V shed 3 bases and J shed 4 bases, with 16 bases lying between them. This CDR3 comprises 16 residues. The DNA for the CDR3 is TGTGCCAGCAGCTTCCGGGCCTCCCTAGGGGGAAACACCATATATTTT. Amino acid sequence: CASSFRASLGGNTIYF.

This clonotype appeared a few times. The chain employs TRBV2 and TRBJ2-3; D remains unclear. The CDR3 has 13 amino acids. V was trimmed by 2 bases and J by 5 bases, leaving 8 bases between them. CDR1 SNHLY and CDR2 FYNNEI come from the germline V gene. CDR3 in DNA: TGTGCCAGCAGTGAATTGGGGATAGATACGCAGTATTTT. It encodes CASSELGIDTQYF. Complete variable domain (other parts from reference TRBV2 and TRBJ2-3): EPEVTQTPSHQVTQMGQEVILRCVPISNHLYFYWYRQILGQKVEFLVSFYNNEISEKSEIFDDQFSVERPDGSNFTLKIRSTKLEDSAMYFCASSELGIDTQYFGPGTRLTVL.

This clonotype was counted many times. The chain carries TRBV12-3 or TRBV12-4 and TRBJ2-1; tentatively, D is TRBD2 (6 bases). V was pared by 6 bases and J by 0 bases, with 9 bases between. This CDR3 region has 14 residues. The CDR3 DNA sequence: TGTGCCAGCAGGATGACTAGCTCCTACAATGAGCAGTTCTTC. This encodes CASRMTSSYNEQFF.

The rearrangement uses TRBV9 and TRBJ2-3; 9 bases line up with TRBD2. There are 18 residues in the CDR3. The J segment lost 4 bases and the V segment lost 0 bases, leaving 12 bases of the junction unmatched. Germline V gene sequence: CDR1 SGDLS, CDR2 YYNGEE. The CDR3 reads CASSVGLWRGGLADTQYF. In nucleotides, the CDR3 is TGTGCCAGCAGCGTAGGGTTGTGGCGGGGGGGCCTCGCAGATACGCAGTATTTT.

This clonotype was seen more than once but under ten times. V usage is TRBV12-3 or TRBV12-4 and J usage is TRBJ2-5; the match to TRBD1 covers 7 bases. The CDR3 consists of 12 residues. With 7 bases clipped from V and 5 bases from J, the junction kept 4 bases outside the gene matches. This chain's CDR3 is CASTQGPETQYF. The CDR3 bases are TGTGCCAGCACACAGGGGCCGGAGACCCAGTACTTC.

This chain connects TRBV12-3 or TRBV12-4 to TRBJ2-4, with a possible D match to TRBD2 (6 bases). The CDR3 loop spans 16 amino acids. The V end lost 7 bases, the J end lost 0 bases, and 16 bases lay between the germline ends. CDR3 in DNA: TGTGCCAGCAACCGCGGAGGGGAAGTAGCCAAAAACATTCAGTACTTC. Amino acids: CASNRGGEVAKNIQYF.

This sequence joins TRBV10-2 and TRBJ2-6, with D perhaps TRBD1 (7 bases). The V end was cut by 5 bases, the J end by 1 base, with 18 bases between. In germline, CDR1 is WSHSY, CDR2 SAAADI. The CDR3 spans 18 residues. CDR3 in amino acids: CASSLVGGGRSGANVLTF. The CDR3 coding sequence is TGCGCCAGCAGTTTGGTAGGAGGGGGCCGATCTGGGGCCAACGTCCTGACTTTC.

This clonotype occurred a few times. The J gene is TRBJ1-2, the V gene TRBV20-1; TRBD1 matches 7 bases. The CDR3 loop spans 15 amino acids. The germline V gene encodes CDR1 DFQATT and CDR2 SNEGSKA (reference sequence). Trimming removed 3 bases from V and 0 bases from J; junction bases left unmatched: 7. The CDR3 protein is CSASLLGTANYGYTF. CDR3 sequence (DNA): TGCAGTGCTAGCCTCCTAGGGACAGCTAACTATGGCTACACCTTC.

This clonotype was picked up many times. The chain uses TRBV5-1 and TRBJ2-1; 8 bases are shared with TRBD2. Trimming removed 4 bases from V and 2 bases from J; junction bases left unmatched: 11. There are 17 residues in the CDR3. CDR1 and CDR2 from the germline V gene are SGHRS and YFSETQ. The CDR3 protein is CASSPSAGGATYNEQFF. The CDR3 DNA reads as TGCGCCAGCAGCCCGTCGGCCGGGGGGGCCACCTACAATGAGCAGTTCTTC.

This clonotype was counted a few times. The chain links TRBV5-4 to TRBJ2-7; TRBD1 aligns across 9 bases. This CDR3 is built from 16 residues. After removal of 4 bases from V and 4 bases from J, the junction contained 12 bases not matched to a gene. Germline assignment: CDR1 SGHNT and CDR2 YYREEE (reference sequence). CDR3 sequence reads: CASSLTGTGRPYEQYF. The CDR3 coding sequence is TGTGCCAGCAGCCTTACCGGGACAGGGCGACCTTACGAGCAGTACTTC.

A few counts support this clonotype. Written as DNA, the CDR3 is TGCGCCAGCAGCCCAGGCGGGGGGGCGCACGCAACTAATGAAAAACTGTTTTTT. The encoded protein is CASSPGGGAHATNEKLFF. The chain is built from TRBV4-1 and TRBJ1-4, with D possibly being TRBD1 (6 bases). V was pared by 4 bases and J by 0 bases, with 18 bases between. Germline lookup yields CDR1 MGHRA and CDR2 YSYEKL. The CDR3 is 18 amino acids.

This clonotype was observed many times. The rearrangement uses TRBV7-3 and TRBJ2-7; D remains ambiguous. The CDR3 covers 13 residues. The germline V gene has CDR1 SGHTA and CDR2 FQGTGA. Trimming removed 2 bases from V and 3 bases from J, with 8 bases in between. The CDR3 DNA follows: TGTGCCAGCAGCTTATCGCACGGCTACGAGCAGTACTTC. This encodes CASSLSHGYEQYF. Variable domain in full (rest from reference TRBV7-3 and TRBJ2-7): GAGVSQTPSNKVTEKGKYVELRCDPISGHTALYWYRQSLGQGPEFLIYFQGTGAADDSGLPNDRFFAVRPEGSVSTLKIQRTERGDSAVYLCASSLSHGYEQYFGPGTRLTVT.

Ten or more counts support this clonotype. The CDR3 DNA is TGCGCCAGCAGCTTGGGGACATGGGCATCCGACAATGAGCAGTTCTTC. Translated: CASSLGTWASDNEQFF. V gene TRBV5-1 combines with J gene TRBJ2-1; tentatively, D is TRBD1 (5 bases). Trimming shortened V by 0 bases and J by 5 bases, and 15 bases separated the two germline ends. CDR1 and CDR2 (germline): SGHRS, YFSETQ. The CDR3 spans 16 residues.

Turning to this clonotype: A junction end diverges from the germline sequence, so it may reflect a read error. This chain joins TRBV12-3 or TRBV12-4 and TRBJ1-1; no firm D call. This CDR3 is 13 amino acids long. The CDR3 nucleotides are TGTGCCGGCAGTTCCCTCGGTGACACTGAAGCTTTCTTT. It specifies CAGSSLGDTEAFF.

The table lists this clonotype with many counts. The chain carries TRBV24-1 and TRBJ1-1, with unresolved D. Germline loops: CDR1 KGHDR, CDR2 SFDVKD. The ends were cut back, 4 bases at V and 1 base at J, with 9 bases in the middle. The CDR3 is made up of 14 amino acids. This CDR3 reads CATSETDPNTEAFF. The CDR3 DNA is TGTGCCACCAGTGAGACCGACCCGAACACTGAAGCTTTCTTT.

The CDR3 here is CASSFMPGLVAGELFF. In DNA, the CDR3 is TGCGCCAGCAGCTTTATGCCGGGACTAGTGGCCGGGGAGCTGTTTTTT. The J gene is TRBJ2-2, the V gene TRBV5-1, with 8 bases aligning to TRBD2. The CDR3 is 16 residues long. CDR1 is SGHRS and CDR2 is YFSETQ in the germline V gene. Losses at the gene ends were 2 bases for V and 6 bases for J; bases not matched to a gene: 9.

In this sample, this clonotype turned up a few times. The chain employs TRBV6-6 and TRBJ1-6; TRBD1 aligns across 7 bases. Germline trimming cut 0 bases from V and 0 bases from J; bases unmatched to any gene: 8. Germline V CDR1 and CDR2: MNHNY, SVGAGI (reference sequence). The CDR3 runs 19 residues. CDR3 sequence (DNA): TGTGCCAGCAGTTACTCGGGTCTTCGGGACAGCTCCTATAATTCACCCCTCCACTTT. Translated, it gives CASSYSGLRDSSYNSPLHF.

This clonotype was observed a few times. V is TRBV5-1 and J is TRBJ2-6; D is possibly TRBD1 or TRBD2 (5 bases each). Germline V gene data show CDR1 as SGHRS and CDR2 as YFSETQ. The CDR3 consists of 16 residues. V lost 6 bases and J 0 bases, leaving 13 bases between the germline ends. The CDR3 DNA reads TGCGCCAGCACCGAGGGGTTGAGCTCTGGGGCCAACGTCCTGACTTTC. It specifies CASTEGLSSGANVLTF.

A few counts support this clonotype. The chain uses TRBV29-1 and TRBJ1-1; D call uncertain. The CDR3 is 13 amino acids. Trimming stripped 4 bases from V and 4 bases from J, with 13 bases between. Germline V gene sequence: CDR1 SQVTM, CDR2 ANQGSEA. CDR3 DNA: TGCAGCGTTGCCGGACGTTTAGTCACTGAAGCTTTCTTT. This translates into CSVAGRLVTEAFF.

In this sample, this clonotype turned up many times. This chain uses TRBV12-3 or TRBV12-4 with TRBJ1-1, with D maybe TRBD1 (6 bases). V was shortened by 4 bases and J by 5 bases, with 11 bases between the two germline ends. The CDR3 totals 13 residues. CDR3 coding DNA: TGTGCCAGCAGTTACAGGGAAGGAACTGAAGCTTTCTTT. It is translated as CASSYREGTEAFF.

This clonotype was observed a few times. The gene calls are TRBV7-9 and TRBJ2-3; TRBD2 is a possible D gene (6 bases). V was shortened by 5 bases and J by 3 bases, with 15 bases between the two germline ends. Germline CDR1 is SEHNR and CDR2 is FQNEAQ (reference sequence). The CDR3 loop spans 15 amino acids. The CDR3: CASSPPGLRTDTQYF. The CDR3 nucleotides are TGTGCCAGCAGCCCCCCGGGACTCCGTACAGATACGCAGTATTTT.

J is TRBJ2-2 and V is TRBV12-3 or TRBV12-4; tentative D call: TRBD1 (5 bases). V was trimmed by 2 bases and J by 5 bases, leaving 9 bases between them. This CDR3 spans 14 amino acids. CDR3 coding DNA: TGTGCCAGCAGTTTAAGGGGCCGGACCGGGGAGCTGTTTTTT. Protein: CASSLRGRTGELFF.